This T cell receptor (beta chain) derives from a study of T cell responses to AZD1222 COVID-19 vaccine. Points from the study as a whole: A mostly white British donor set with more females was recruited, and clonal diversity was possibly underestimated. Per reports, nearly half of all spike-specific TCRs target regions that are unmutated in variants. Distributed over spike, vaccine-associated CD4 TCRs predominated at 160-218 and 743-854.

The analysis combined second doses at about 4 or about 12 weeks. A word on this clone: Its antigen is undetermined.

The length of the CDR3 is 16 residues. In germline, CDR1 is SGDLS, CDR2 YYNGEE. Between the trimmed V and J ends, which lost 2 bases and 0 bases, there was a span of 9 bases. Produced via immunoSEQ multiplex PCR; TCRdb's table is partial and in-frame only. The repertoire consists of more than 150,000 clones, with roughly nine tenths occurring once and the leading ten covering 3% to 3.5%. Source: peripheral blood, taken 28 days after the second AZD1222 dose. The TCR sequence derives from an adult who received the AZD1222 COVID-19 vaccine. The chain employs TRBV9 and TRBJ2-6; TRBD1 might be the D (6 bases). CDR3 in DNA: TGTGCCAGCAGCGTCAGGGGAGACTCTGGGGCCAACGTCCTGACTTTC. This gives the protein CASSVRGDSGANVLTF.